The 3 T cell receptor beta chains below come from one sample, sequenced in a study of cytomegalovirus exposure and HLA in healthy donors. This PCR relied on a set of 60 Vbeta primers and 13 Jbeta primers. Measured with immunoSEQ multiplex PCR; TCRdb has only the in-frame clones, and not every one. Among some 100,000 clones, around 82% were seen once, and the ten largest hold 3% to 4.5%. What was sequenced was PBMCs. All receptors come from a woman aged 45-65 years in good health and CMV-seropositive.

V gene TRBV7-6 combines with J gene TRBJ1-2, with 7 bases aligning to TRBD1. The CDR3 has 13 residues. Unmatched junction bases numbered 8, after V lost 6 bases and J lost 7 bases. Germline CDR1 reads SGHVS; CDR2 reads FNYEAQ. The CDR3 reads CASSSTGAGGYTF. The CDR3 bases are TGTGCCAGCAGTTCTACAGGGGCGGGTGGCTACACCTTC.

The chain joins TRBV7-8 to TRBJ1-3, with no clear D. Germline values: CDR1 SGHVS, CDR2 FQNEAQ. CDR3 length equals 14 residues. V gave up 5 bases and J gave up 0 bases, with 8 bases separating them. The CDR3 here is CASSHYTSGNTIYF. As DNA, the CDR3 is TGTGCCAGCAGCCATTACACCTCTGGAAACACCATATATTTT. Full variable domain (missing parts from reference TRBV7-8 and TRBJ1-3): GAGVSQSPRYKVAKRGQDVALRCDPISGHVSLFWYQQALGQGPEFLTYFQNEAQLDKSGLPSDRFFAERPEGSVSTLKIQRTQQEDSAVYLCASSHYTSGNTIYFGEGSWLTVV.

This clone has more than one count but fewer than ten. The rearrangement joins TRBV25-1 to TRBJ1-1, with TRBD1 matching 7 bases. This CDR3 is built from 13 residues. V dropped 5 bases and J dropped 2; count of bases not matched to a gene: 2. In germline, CDR1 is MGHDK, CDR2 SYGVNS. The CDR3 region is CASSRQGNTEAFF. The CDR3 coding sequence is TGTGCCAGCAGTAGACAGGGTAACACTGAAGCTTTCTTT.